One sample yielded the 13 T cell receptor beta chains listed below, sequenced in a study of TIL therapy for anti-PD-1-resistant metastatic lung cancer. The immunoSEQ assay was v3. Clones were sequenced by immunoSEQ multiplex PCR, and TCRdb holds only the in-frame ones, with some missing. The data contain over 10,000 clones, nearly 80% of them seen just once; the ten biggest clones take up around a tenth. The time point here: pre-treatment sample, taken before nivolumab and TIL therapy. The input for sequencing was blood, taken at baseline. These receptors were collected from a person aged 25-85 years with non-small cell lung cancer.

The CDR3: CASSYRAGAVTHTDTQYF. The CDR3 bases are TGTGCCAGCAGCTACCGAGCGGGAGCGGTTACACACACAGATACGCAGTATTTT. The chain links TRBV5-4 to TRBJ2-3, with TRBD2 matching over 8 bases. V gave up 3 bases and J gave up 2 bases; unmatched junction bases: 14. Per the germline V gene, CDR1 is SGHNT and CDR2 is YYREEE (reference sequence). The CDR3 covers 18 residues.

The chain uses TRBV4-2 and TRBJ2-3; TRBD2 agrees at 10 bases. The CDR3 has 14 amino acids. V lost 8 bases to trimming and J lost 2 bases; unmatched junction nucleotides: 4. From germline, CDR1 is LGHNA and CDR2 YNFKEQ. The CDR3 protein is CASSGLAVTDTQYF. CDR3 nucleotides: TGTGCCAGCTCCGGACTAGCGGTCACAGATACGCAGTATTTT.

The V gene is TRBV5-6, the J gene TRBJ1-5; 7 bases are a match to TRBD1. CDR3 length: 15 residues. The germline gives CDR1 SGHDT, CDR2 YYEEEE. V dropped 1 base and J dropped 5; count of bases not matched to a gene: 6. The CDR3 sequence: CASSLTRGTYQPQHF. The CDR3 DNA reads TGTGCCAGCAGCTTGACCAGGGGGACTTATCAGCCCCAGCATTTT.

In DNA form, the CDR3 reads TGTGCCAGCAATCCTCGCGGGAGGACAGATACGCAGTATTTT. Translation gives CASNPRGRTDTQYF. The chain joins TRBV2 to TRBJ2-3; 8 bases are shared with TRBD2. V trimming: 7 bases; J trimming: 3 bases; junction bases outside the gene matches: 6. The CDR3 runs to 14 residues. CDR1 SNHLY and CDR2 FYNNEI come from the germline V gene.

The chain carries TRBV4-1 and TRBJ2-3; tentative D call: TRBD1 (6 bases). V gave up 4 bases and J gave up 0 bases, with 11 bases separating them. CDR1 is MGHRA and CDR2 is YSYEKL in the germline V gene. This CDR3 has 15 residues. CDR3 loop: CASSPPTGSTDTQYF. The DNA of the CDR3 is TGCGCCAGCAGCCCACCGACAGGTAGCACAGATACGCAGTATTTT.

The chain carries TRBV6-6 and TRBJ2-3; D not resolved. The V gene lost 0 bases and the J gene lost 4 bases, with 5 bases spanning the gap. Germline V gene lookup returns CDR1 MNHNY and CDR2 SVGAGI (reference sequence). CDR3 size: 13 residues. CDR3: CASSYSAADTQYF. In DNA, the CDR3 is TGTGCCAGCAGTTACTCGGCAGCAGATACGCAGTATTTT.

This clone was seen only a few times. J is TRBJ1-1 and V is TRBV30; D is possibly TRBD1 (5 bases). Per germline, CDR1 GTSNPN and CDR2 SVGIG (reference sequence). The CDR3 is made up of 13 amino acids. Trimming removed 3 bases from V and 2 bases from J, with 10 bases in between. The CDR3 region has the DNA TGTGCCTGGAGAGGTGGGGGAAACACTGAAGCTTTCTTT. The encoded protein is CAWRGGGNTEAFF.

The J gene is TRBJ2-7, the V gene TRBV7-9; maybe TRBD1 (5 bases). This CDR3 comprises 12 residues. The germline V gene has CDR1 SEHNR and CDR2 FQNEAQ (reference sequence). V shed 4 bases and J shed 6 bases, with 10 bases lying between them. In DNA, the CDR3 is TGTGCCAGCAGCTCCGGACATGGCGAGCAGTACTTC. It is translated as CASSSGHGEQYF.

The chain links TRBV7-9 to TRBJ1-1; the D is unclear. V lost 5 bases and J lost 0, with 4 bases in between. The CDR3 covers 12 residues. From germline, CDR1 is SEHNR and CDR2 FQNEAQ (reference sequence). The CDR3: CASSTMNTEAFF. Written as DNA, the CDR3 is TGTGCCAGCAGCACCATGAACACTGAAGCTTTCTTT.

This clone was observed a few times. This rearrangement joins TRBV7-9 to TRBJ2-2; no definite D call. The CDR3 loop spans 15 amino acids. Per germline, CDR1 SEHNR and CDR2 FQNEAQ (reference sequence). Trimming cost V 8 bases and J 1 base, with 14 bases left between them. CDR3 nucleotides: TGTGCCAGCGGTTTATTACCGGGGAACACCGGGGAGCTGTTTTTT. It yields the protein CASGLLPGNTGELFF. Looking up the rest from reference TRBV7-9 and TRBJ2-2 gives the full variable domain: DTGVSQNPRHKITKRGQNVTFRCDPISEHNRLYWYRQTLGQGPEFLTYFQNEAQLEKSRLLSDRFSAERPKGSFSTLEIQRTEQGDSAMYLCASGLLPGNTGELFFGEGSRLTVL.

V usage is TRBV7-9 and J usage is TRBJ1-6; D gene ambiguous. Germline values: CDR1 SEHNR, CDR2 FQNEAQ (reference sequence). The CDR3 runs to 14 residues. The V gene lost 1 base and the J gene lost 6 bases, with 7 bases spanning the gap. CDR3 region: CASSLDGFNSPLHF. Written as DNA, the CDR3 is TGTGCCAGCAGCTTAGATGGGTTTAATTCACCCCTCCACTTT.

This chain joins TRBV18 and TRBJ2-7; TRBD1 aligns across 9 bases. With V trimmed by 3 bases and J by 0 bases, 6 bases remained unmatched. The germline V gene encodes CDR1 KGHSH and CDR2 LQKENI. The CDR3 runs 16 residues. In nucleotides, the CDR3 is TGTGCCAGCTCACCCTTACAGGGGGCGGACTCCTACGAGCAGTACTTC. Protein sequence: CASSPLQGADSYEQYF.

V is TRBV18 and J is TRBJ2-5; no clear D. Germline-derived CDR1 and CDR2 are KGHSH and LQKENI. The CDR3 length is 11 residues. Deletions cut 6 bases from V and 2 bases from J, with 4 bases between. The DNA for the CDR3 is TGTGCCAGCTCTCCTCAAGAGACCCAGTACTTC. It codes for CASSPQETQYF.